This entry features one TCR beta chain sequence. For every subset, genomic DNA was evenly distributed across several immunoSEQ plates. Profiling relied on immunoSEQ multiplex PCR, and the TCRdb table lists in-frame clones only, not all of them. There are nearly 1 million clones in the sample; approximately 76% occur only once, and around 1.4% lies in the top ten. The CDR3 sequence is 17 residues long. The ends lost 0 bases at V and 3 bases at J; junction bases unmatched: 8. Germline CDR1 and CDR2: SGHAT and FQNNGV. The authors divided CD4+ cells into CD45RA+ naive and CD45RA-negative memory subsets. These data are taken from a study of shared clonotypes between healthy human individuals.

The receptor's source is a man between 18 and 29 years old in good health. What was sequenced was memory CD4+ T cells sorted from blood. Noted subset: CD45RA-negative fraction. The gene calls are TRBV11-2 and TRBJ2-3; 8 bases are a match to TRBD2. The CDR3 DNA is TGTGCCAGCAGCTTAGACGGCGCGGGGGGAAGAACAGATACGCAGTATTTT. This gives the protein CASSLDGAGGRTDTQYF. Full variable domain (outside the CDR3, taken from reference TRBV11-2 and TRBJ2-3): EAGVAQSPRYKIIEKRQSVAFWCNPISGHATLYWYQQILGQGPKLLIQFQNNGVVDDSQLPKDRFSAERLKGVDSTLKIQPAKLEDSAVYLCASSLDGAGGRTDTQYFGPGTRLTVL.